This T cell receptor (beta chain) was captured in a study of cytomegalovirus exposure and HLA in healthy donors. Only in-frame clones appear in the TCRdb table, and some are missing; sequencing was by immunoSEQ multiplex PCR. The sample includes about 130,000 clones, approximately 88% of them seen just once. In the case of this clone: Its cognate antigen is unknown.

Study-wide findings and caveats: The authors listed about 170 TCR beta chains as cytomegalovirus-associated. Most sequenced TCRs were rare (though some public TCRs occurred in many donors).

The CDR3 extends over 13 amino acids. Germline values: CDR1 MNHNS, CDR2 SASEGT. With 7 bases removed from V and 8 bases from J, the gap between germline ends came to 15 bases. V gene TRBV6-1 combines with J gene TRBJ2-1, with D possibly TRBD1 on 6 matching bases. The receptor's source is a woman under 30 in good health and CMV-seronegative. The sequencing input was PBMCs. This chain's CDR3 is CASTKNRVYEQFF. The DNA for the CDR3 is TGTGCCAGCACTAAAAACAGGGTCTATGAGCAGTTCTTC.